This passage covers 11 T cell receptor beta chains from one sample sequenced in a study of T cell changes during pregnancy in multiple sclerosis. Method: immunoSEQ multiplex PCR; TCRdb's copy keeps in-frame clones and lacks some. The repertoire holds approximately 90,000 clones, with around 91% as singletons. Sequenced material: peripheral blood, taken after pregnancy. Source of these receptors: a female donor in good health, enrolled as a control in a pregnancy study.

This sequence joins TRBV5-4 and TRBJ1-6, with 7 bases lining up with TRBD1. The CDR3 is 13 amino acids. Germline V gene data show CDR1 as SGHNT and CDR2 as YYREEE (reference sequence). The J segment lost 12 bases and the V segment lost 4 bases, leaving 7 bases of the junction unmatched. CDR3 in amino acids: CASSPGTARPLHF. CDR3 DNA sequence: TGTGCCAGCAGCCCCGGGACAGCCAGACCCCTCCACTTT.

V gene TRBV10-3 combines with J gene TRBJ1-5; 10 nucleotides match TRBD1. Trimming at V came to 6 bases and at J to 2 bases, leaving 7 bases not matched to a gene. Germline-derived CDR1 and CDR2 are ENHRY and SYGVKD. CDR3 size: 16 residues. The CDR3: CAIRESGTGGNQPQHF. CDR3 DNA: TGTGCCATCAGAGAATCCGGGACAGGGGGCAATCAGCCCCAGCATTTT.

The chain uses TRBV30 and TRBJ1-4; possibly TRBD1 for D (5 bases). Germline CDR1 is GTSNPN and CDR2 is SVGIG (reference sequence). The V end lost 0 bases, the J end lost 7 bases, and 12 bases lay between the germline ends. This CDR3 has 14 residues. The CDR3 DNA is TGTGCCTGGAGTGTTGGAGGGGCCTTTGAAAAACTGTTTTTT. It encodes CAWSVGGAFEKLFF. The variable domain in full, completed from reference TRBV30 and TRBJ1-4, reads SQTIHQWPATLVQPVGSPLSLECTVEGTSNPNLYWYRQAAGRGLQLLFYSVGIGQISSEVPQNLSASRPQDRQFILSSKKLLLSDSGFYLCAWSVGGAFEKLFFGSGTQLSVL.

This CDR3 is CASSSGGSTDTQYF. DNA for the CDR3: TGTGCCAGCAGTTCCGGGGGGAGCACAGATACGCAGTATTTT. The V call is TRBV27, the J call TRBJ2-3, with 7 nucleotides matching TRBD2. CDR1 and CDR2 from the germline V gene are MNHEY and SMNVEV (reference sequence). This CDR3 region has 14 residues. After removal of 4 bases from V and 0 bases from J, the junction contained 1 base not matched to a gene.

This clone was counted a single time. This sequence joins TRBV7-2 and TRBJ2-3; TRBD2 agrees at 9 bases. The CDR3 covers 14 residues. Per germline, CDR1 SGHTA and CDR2 FQGNSA. Trimming took 1 base from V and 7 from J; bases not matched to a gene: 3. The CDR3 bases are TGTGCCAGCAGCTTAGGTAGCGGGGGATATACGCAGTATTTT. Its translation is CASSLGSGGYTQYF.

V and J are TRBV4-3 and TRBJ2-5; a possible D gene is TRBD2 (6 bases). The CDR3 is 14 residues long. Germline lookup yields CDR1 LGHNA and CDR2 YSLEER. Deletions cut 3 bases from V and 2 bases from J, with 10 bases between. The CDR3 nucleotides are TGCGCCAGCAGCCAGGGGACTCCTCAAGAGACCCAGTACTTC. Amino acids: CASSQGTPQETQYF.

This chain connects TRBV18 to TRBJ1-5; D remains ambiguous. V lost 2 bases and J 5 bases, leaving 7 bases between the germline ends. The CDR3 contains 13 residues. The germline CDR1 and CDR2 sequences are KGHSH and LQKENI. CDR3 nucleotides: TGTGCCAGCTCACCAACTATCGATCAGCCCCAGCATTTT. Its translation is CASSPTIDQPQHF.

The chain uses TRBV4-1 and TRBJ2-7, with TRBD2 matching 13 bases. The germline V gene has CDR1 MGHRA and CDR2 YSYEKL. CDR3 size: 17 residues. V shed 3 bases and J 7 bases; nucleotides not matched to a gene: 12. CDR3 sequence reads: CASSHKKLAGGPGEQYF. The DNA of the CDR3 is TGCGCCAGCAGCCATAAAAAACTAGCGGGGGGGCCCGGAGAGCAGTACTTC.

Here the CDR3 DNA reads TGTGCCATCACCAACAGGGGAAGGACTGAAGCTTTCTTT. Its translation: CAITNRGRTEAFF. The V call is TRBV10-3, the J call TRBJ1-1; 7 nucleotides align to TRBD1. Germline CDR1 reads ENHRY; CDR2 reads SYGVKD. This CDR3 is built from 13 residues. V lost 7 bases, J lost 5 bases, and 7 bases stayed unmatched.

This clone is a singleton in its sample. V gene TRBV4-2 combines with J gene TRBJ1-4; no definite D call. Between the trimmed V and J ends, which lost 0 bases and 8 bases, there was a span of 16 bases. The germline V gene encodes CDR1 LGHNA and CDR2 YNFKEQ. This CDR3 is 16 amino acids long. The CDR3 region has the DNA TGTGCCAGCAGCCAAGATCTAGGCAGCCGTGGAGAAAAACTGTTTTTT. Translation: CASSQDLGSRGEKLFF.

The V call is TRBV5-1, the J call TRBJ2-2; tentative D call: TRBD2 (6 bases). Germline loops: CDR1 SGHRS, CDR2 YFSETQ. The CDR3 sequence is 15 residues long. The germline V and J ends were trimmed by 2 bases and 4 bases, with 12 bases remaining between them. CDR3 residues: CASSFQGGSTGELFF. Written as DNA, the CDR3 is TGCGCCAGCAGCTTCCAGGGAGGTTCCACCGGGGAGCTGTTTTTT.